The 6 T cell receptor beta chains listed next were all sequenced from one sample in a study of response to subunit inactivated influenza vaccine. TCRdb called the RT-PCR reads again in MiXCR, with one record for every CDR3 protein. The sample has about 780,000 distinct CDR3 sequences, under 20% seen once; the top ten hold approximately 10%. The input for sequencing was PBMCs from blood, taken more than 4 days after vaccination. The receptors derive from a middle-aged man who received an inactivated influenza vaccine.

This CDR3 reads CASPDRGIGQPQHF. In nucleotides, the CDR3 is TGTGCCAGTCCGGACAGGGGCATTGGTCAGCCCCAGCATTTT. V usage is TRBV21-1 and J usage is TRBJ1-5; the D call TRBD1 from the table was never checked on the DNA. TRBV21-1 is recorded as a pseudogene. The CDR3 is made up of 14 amino acids.

This chain uses TRBV28 with TRBJ2-5; D may be TRBD1 or TRBD2 (5 bases each). The CDR3 has 14 amino acids. V gave up 5 bases and J gave up 3 bases, with 13 bases separating them. CDR1 is MDHEN, CDR2 SYDVKM, per germline. The CDR3 reads CASSGIGTEETQYF. CDR3 DNA: TGTGCCAGCAGTGGGATCGGGACGGAAGAGACCCAGTACTTC.

The chain couples TRBV4-3 to TRBJ1-2; tentative D call: TRBD1 (6 bases). V lost 3 bases to trimming and J lost 1 base, with 12 bases between them. The germline V gene encodes CDR1 LGHNA and CDR2 YSLEER. This CDR3 spans 15 amino acids. The chain's CDR3 is CASSQTTGLNYGYTF. The CDR3 nucleotides are TGCGCCAGCAGCCAGACGACAGGTCTTAACTATGGCTACACCTTC.

This clonotype occurred once. The V call is TRBV6-2 or TRBV6-3, the J call TRBJ2-1; 8 bases line up with TRBD2. The CDR3 consists of 16 residues. With 4 bases clipped from V and 6 bases from J, the junction kept 11 bases outside the gene matches. Germline V gene data show CDR1 as MNHEY and CDR2 as SVGEGT. Here the CDR3 DNA reads TGTGCCAGCAGTTCGCGGACGGGGGGGGCTGGCAATGAGCAGTTCTTC. Translated, it gives CASSSRTGGAGNEQFF.

This clonotype was counted between two and nine times. This chain joins TRBV29-1 and TRBJ2-3; D might be TRBD2 (6 bases). The V gene lost 4 bases and the J gene lost 8 bases, with 7 bases spanning the gap. Germline assignment: CDR1 SQVTM and CDR2 ANQGSEA. The CDR3 is 10 amino acids. The CDR3 region is CSVVEGTQYF. The CDR3 nucleotides read TGCAGCGTTGTGGAGGGTACGCAGTATTTT.

The rearrangement uses TRBV7-2 and TRBJ2-5; possibly TRBD1 or TRBD2 for D (6 bases each). The CDR3 is 14 amino acids. The germline V and J ends were trimmed by 3 bases and 7 bases, with 15 bases remaining between them. Germline V gene sequence: CDR1 SGHTA, CDR2 FQGNSA. This CDR3 is CASSFEGGPRTQYF. CDR3 nucleotides: TGTGCCAGCAGCTTTGAGGGGGGACCGCGGACCCAGTACTTC. The full variable domain, completed using reference TRBV7-2 and TRBJ2-5, is GAGVSQSPSNKVTEKGKDVELRCDPISGHTALYWYRQSLGQGLEFLIYFQGNSAPDKSGLPSDRFSAERTGGSVSTLTIQRTQQEDSAVYLCASSFEGGPRTQYFGPGTRLLVL.